What follows is one TCR beta chain and its context. Researchers prepared the TRB cDNA libraries using 5' RACE with UMI labels. Following a re-call of the 5' RACE reads, TCRdb has one entry per CDR3 protein and lacks DNA. The sample holds 130,000 or so distinct CDR3 sequences. Germline V gene lookup returns CDR1 SQVTM and CDR2 ANQGSEA. The CDR3 loop spans 16 amino acids. Approximately 300,000 cells per CD8+ T cell subset were flow-sorted in triplicate. These data belong to a study of CXCR3-negative and CXCR3-positive naive CD8 T cells. This receptor was taken from a human donor in good health. Some clones in this sample may be carry-over from other donors' samples. This chain joins TRBV29-1 and TRBJ2-3; TCRdb picks TRBD2, but there is no DNA to check that call. The specimen was naive CXCR3- CD8+ T cells from blood. Subset of the sample: CD45RO-CCR7+CD27+CD95- naive CD8+ T cells lacking CXCR3 (TNR3-). This chain's CDR3 is CSVDALAGDITDTQYF.